The rows below give T cell receptor beta chains drawn from one sample of a study of cytomegalovirus exposure and HLA in healthy donors. The method was immunoSEQ multiplex PCR; TCRdb's version includes in-frame clones alone and lacks a portion of them. The repertoire includes about 150,000 clones, over 70% of them detected once, and approximately 5.7% sits in the top ten. Sequenced input: PBMCs. The source of these receptors is a man aged 25-40 years in good health and CMV-seropositive. CDR3s include the opening cysteine and the closing phenylalanine or tryptophan. The D gene is left open where the match is weak. Some rows mark clone size as missing; the rest say once, few, many or name a class of expanded clone.

d_call	v_call	clone_size	j_call	cdr3_nt	cdr3_aa
TRBD1	TRBV5-1	few	TRBJ2-5	TGCGCCAGCAGCCCGGGGACAGCCCAAGAGACCCAGTACTTC	CASSPGTAQETQYF
TRBD1	TRBV4-1	once	TRBJ2-7	TGCGCCAGCAGCCAAGAAGGACAGGGGGCTTTCGACGAGCAGTACTTC	CASSQEGQGAFDEQYF
TRBD2	TRBV11-3	once	TRBJ2-3	TGTGCCAGCAGGTCCCGGGAGGGCACAGATACGCAGTATTTT	CASRSREGTDTQYF
-	TRBV28	-	TRBJ1-2	TGTGCCAGCCGGTCTAACTATGGCTACACCTTC	CASRSNYGYTF
-	TRBV18	-	TRBJ1-1	TGTGCCAGCTCCCAATACACAGTGAACACTGAAGCTTTCTTT	CASSQYTVNTEAFF
-	TRBV10-3	-	TRBJ1-4	TGTGCCATCAGTGATGGACTGGGAGAAAAACTGTTTTTT	CAISDGLGEKLFF
-	TRBV4-1	-	TRBJ1-4	TGCGCCAGCAGCCATCCGACAGAAGGCTACGAAAAACTGTTTTTT	CASSHPTEGYEKLFF
TRBD1	TRBV4-1	-	TRBJ1-2	TGCGCCAGCAGCCTACAGGGGGCTAACTATGGCTACACCTTC	CASSLQGANYGYTF
-	TRBV6-1	-	TRBJ1-6	TGTGCCAGCAGCCTCAGAGGCACCCTCCACTTT	CASSLRGTLHF
TRBD1	TRBV7-9	-	TRBJ2-7	TGTGCCAGCAGTAGACAGGGCTACGAGCAGTACTTC	CASSRQGYEQYF
TRBD2	TRBV9	once	TRBJ2-2	TGTGCCAGCAGTCTGGGACTAGTCGGAACCGGGGAGCTGTTTTTT	CASSLGLVGTGELFF
-	TRBV5-5	-	TRBJ1-1	TGTGCCAGCAGTCCACTAACAGGGTTCATGAACACTGAAGCTTTCTTT	CASSPLTGFMNTEAFF
-	TRBV6-5	-	TRBJ2-1	TGTGCCAGCTTACAACTAGGGAAATACAATGAGCAGTTCTTC	CASLQLGKYNEQFF
TRBD2	TRBV7-9	-	TRBJ2-7	TGTGCCAGCAGCTCGGGACTAGCGGGGCTCTCCTACGAGCAGTACTTC	CASSSGLAGLSYEQYF
TRBD2	TRBV28	-	TRBJ2-1	TGTGCCAGCAGTCAACGGACTAGCGGGAGGTACAATGAGCAGTTCTTC	CASSQRTSGRYNEQFF
TRBD2	TRBV7-9	-	TRBJ2-6	TGTGCCAGCAGATCAGGGAGGGGAACTGGGGCCAACGTCCTGACTTTC	CASRSGRGTGANVLTF
-	TRBV2	-	TRBJ1-6	TGTGCCAGCAGTCCCCCACTACGATATAATTCACCCCTCCACTTT	CASSPPLRYNSPLHF
-	TRBV5-4	-	TRBJ2-2	TGTGCCAGCAGCCTCCTAGGACGGCCACAGGGTGCCGGGGAGCTGTTTTTT	CASSLLGRPQGAGELFF
TRBD2	TRBV5-1	-	TRBJ2-5	TGCGCCAGCAGCTTGTTCCCTAGCGGGGGTCCACAAGAGACCCAGTACTTC	CASSLFPSGGPQETQYF
-	TRBV7-8	-	TRBJ2-7	TGTGCCAGCAGCTTTGGGACAACTAGCGAGCAGTACTTC	CASSFGTTSEQYF
TRBD1	TRBV19	-	TRBJ2-7	TGTGCCAGTAGTACCTCAGGGGGCCGGGACGAGCAGTACTTC	CASSTSGGRDEQYF
TRBD1	TRBV5-4	-	TRBJ1-2	TGTGCCAGCAGCACAGGGACAGGGAACTATGGCTACACCTTC	CASSTGTGNYGYTF
TRBD1	TRBV19	-	TRBJ1-2	TGTGCCAGTAGTGACCCACGCGGGACAGCCTATGGCTACACCTTC	CASSDPRGTAYGYTF
-	TRBV6-6	-	TRBJ2-7	TGTGCCAGCAGCGGCCTCACAGGTGCTCTTCGGGAGCAGTACTTC	CASSGLTGALREQYF
TRBD2	TRBV11-3	-	TRBJ2-2	TGTGCCAGCAGCCCCGGCGGACTAGCGGCCGGGGAGCTGTTTTTT	CASSPGGLAAGELFF
-	TRBV7-2	-	TRBJ2-7	TGTGCCAGCAGCTTATCATACGGCTCCTACGAGCAGTACTTC	CASSLSYGSYEQYF
-	TRBV28	-	TRBJ1-2	TGTGCCAGCACCTGGGGCGGTTTCTATGGCTACACCTTC	CASTWGGFYGYTF
TRBD1	TRBV15	-	TRBJ1-3	TGTGCCACCAGCAGAGACCGGGACAGGGGAGACACCATATATTTT	CATSRDRDRGDTIYF
-	TRBV25-1	-	TRBJ1-5	TGTGCCAGCAGTGAATTCGGGGGGCTGGATCAGCCCCAGCATTTT	CASSEFGGLDQPQHF
TRBD2	TRBV28	-	TRBJ2-7	TGTGCCAGCACCTCATACCTCGGGACTAGCGGCTACGAGCAGTACTTC	CASTSYLGTSGYEQYF
-	TRBV5-6	-	TRBJ1-2	TGTGCCAGCAGCTTGGCAGGGGTCTATGGCTACACCTTC	CASSLAGVYGYTF
TRBD2	TRBV4-1	-	TRBJ2-7	TGCGCCAGCAGCCAAGGGACTAGCGGGGGGGCTTACGACTACGAGCAGTACTTC	CASSQGTSGGAYDYEQYF
TRBD1	TRBV15	-	TRBJ2-7	TGTGCCACCACCACAGGGGTCGCAGAGCACTACGAGCAGTACTTC	CATTTGVAEHYEQYF
TRBD1	TRBV7-2	few	TRBJ1-4	TGTGCCAGCAGCATGGGGACAGGGGGGATGGGAAAACTGTTTTTT	CASSMGTGGMGKLFF
-	TRBV19	-	TRBJ2-7	TGTGCCAGTAGTATAGTTGGTACAGGGACCTACGAGCAGTACTTC	CASSIVGTGTYEQYF
TRBD2	TRBV4-3	-	TRBJ2-1	TGCGCCAGCAGCCAAGATTTGCTAGCGGGGAATGAGCAGTTCTTC	CASSQDLLAGNEQFF
-	TRBV27	few	TRBJ1-5	TGTGCCAGCAGCGGGGGAGGTCATCAGCCCCAGCATTTT	CASSGGGHQPQHF
-	TRBV7-9	few	TRBJ2-7	TGTGCCAGCCAAGACATTGTCCAGGTCGAGCAGTACTTC	CASQDIVQVEQYF
TRBD1	TRBV18	-	TRBJ1-1	TGTGCCAGCTCCCCACAGGGGGCTGAAGCTTTCTTT	CASSPQGAEAFF
-	TRBV27	few	TRBJ2-4	TGTGCCAGCAGTTTATCCGGGGTGAGCAAAAACATTCAGTACTTC	CASSLSGVSKNIQYF
TRBD1	TRBV29-1	-	TRBJ2-7	TGCAGCGTTGAGGCGGACAGGGGAATCTCCTACGAGCAGTACTTC	CSVEADRGISYEQYF
-	TRBV11-2	few	TRBJ2-1	TGTGCCAGCAGCTTAACCCTAGCAGCCGGAAATGAGCAGTTCTTC	CASSLTLAAGNEQFF
-	TRBV27	-	TRBJ1-1	TGTGCCAGCAGCTCCACCTCGGGAACGGAGAACACTGAAGCTTTCTTT	CASSSTSGTENTEAFF
TRBD2	TRBV5-1	once	TRBJ2-7	TGCGCCAGCAGCTTGGCCCCCGGACTAGCGGGTTACGAGCAGTACTTC	CASSLAPGLAGYEQYF
-	TRBV18	-	TRBJ1-2	TGTGCCAGCTCACCAGGACGGGAGTCTGTGGATGGCTACACCTTC	CASSPGRESVDGYTF
TRBD1	TRBV30	once	TRBJ2-1	TGTGCCTGGAGTGTGGAGACAGGGCTTGGCAATGAGCAGTTCTTC	CAWSVETGLGNEQFF
TRBD2	TRBV11-2	-	TRBJ2-5	TGTGCCAGCAGCCAGGGAGGGAAGGCCCAGTACTTC	CASSQGGKAQYF
TRBD1	TRBV7-7	-	TRBJ2-1	TGTGCCAGCAGCCCAGGGGGCAATGAGCAGTTCTTC	CASSPGGNEQFF
-	TRBV7-9	-	TRBJ2-7	TGTGCCAGCAGCTCTCCGGGACATACAATCTACGAGCAGTACTTC	CASSSPGHTIYEQYF
-	TRBV30	-	TRBJ1-1	TGTGCCTGGAGTGTGCAGGGGATCACTGAAGCTTTCTTT	CAWSVQGITEAFF
TRBD1	TRBV6-5	-	TRBJ2-2	TGTGCCAGCACTGGGACAGGGGACACCGGGGAGCTGTTTTTT	CASTGTGDTGELFF
TRBD1	TRBV28	-	TRBJ2-3	TGTGCCAGCAGTTTCCTGCCCAGGGGGCCTTGGTCAGATACGCAGTATTTT	CASSFLPRGPWSDTQYF
-	TRBV4-1	-	TRBJ2-1	TGCGCCAGCAGCCAAGTTGGGTACGGGGGTACGGGCTCCTACAATGAGCAGTTCTTC	CASSQVGYGGTGSYNEQFF
-	TRBV5-4	-	TRBJ2-5	TGTGCCAGCAGCTACGAACCGACAGTTTACCAAGAGACCCAGTACTTC	CASSYEPTVYQETQYF
-	TRBV5-8	-	TRBJ1-5	TGTGCCAGCAGCTTCGACAGAAATCAGCCCCAGCATTTT	CASSFDRNQPQHF
-	TRBV5-1	-	TRBJ2-7	TGCGCCAGCAGCTTAAACTCGGCGGCGAGCTCCTACGAGCAGTACTTC	CASSLNSAASSYEQYF
TRBD1	TRBV28	once	TRBJ2-7	TGTGCCAGCAGTTTCCAACAGGGGTCCTACGAGCAGTACTTC	CASSFQQGSYEQYF
TRBD2	TRBV19	few	TRBJ2-4	TGTGCCAGTAGTATTGGCCGGACTAGCGGGACGGCTGTGGGAGCCAAAAACATTCAGTACTTC	CASSIGRTSGTAVGAKNIQYF